A selection of T cell receptor beta chains follows, all from one sample in a study of CD8 T cells in Susac syndrome. TCRdb re-called the immunoSEQ multiplex PCR reads through MiXCR, storing one row per CDR3 protein. The sample lists roughly 100,000 distinct CDR3 sequences, around 94% occurring once. The material sequenced was CD4+ T cells from PBMCs. These TCRs come from a human donor with Susac syndrome. Both conserved end residues are part of each CDR3. D genes are given only for firm matches. Expanded clones get a size class; other rows say once, few or many, or leave the size out.

v_gene	abundance	j_gene	len	d_gene	CDR3aa	CDR3nt
TRBV5-4	once	TRBJ2-7	13	TRBD1	CASSGDRAYEQYF	TGTGCCAGCAGCGGGGACAGGGCTTACGAGCAGTACTTC
TRBV20-1	.	TRBJ1-5	15	.	CSAREPGRGDQPQHF	TGCAGTGCTAGAGAGCCGGGGAGAGGGGATCAGCCCCAGCATTTT
TRBV21-1	.	TRBJ2-7	11	.	CASIPNYEQYF	TGTGCCAGCATACCGAACTACGAGCAGTACTTC
TRBV20-1	.	TRBJ2-7	14	TRBD2	CSISRTSKIYEQYF	TGCAGTATAAGCAGGACTAGCAAAATCTACGAGCAGTACTTC
TRBV18	.	TRBJ1-5	16	TRBD1	CASSQYRDRANQPQHF	TGTGCCAGCTCACAATACCGGGACAGGGCCAATCAGCCCCAGCATTTT
TRBV28	.	TRBJ2-3	15	TRBD1	CASSPGQGGTDTQYF	TGTGCCAGCAGTCCCGGACAGGGTGGAACAGATACGCAGTATTTT
TRBV9	.	TRBJ2-1	15	TRBD2	CASSLTSGGYNEQFF	TGTGCCAGCAGCCTCACTAGCGGGGGTTACAATGAGCAGTTCTTC
TRBV4-1	.	TRBJ1-1	15	.	CASSQIGRRNTEAFF	TGCGCCAGCAGCCAAATAGGCAGGAGGAACACTGAAGCTTTCTTT
TRBV20-1	.	TRBJ2-3	14	TRBD2	CSFRLAGGTDTQYF	TGCAGTTTTCGACTAGCGGGGGGCACAGATACGCAGTATTTT
TRBV14	.	TRBJ1-1	14	.	CASSLDSDSTEAFF	TGTGCCAGCAGCCTGGACAGCGACTCCACTGAAGCTTTCTTT
TRBV5-1	.	TRBJ2-7	14	TRBD2	CASSASGGSYEQYF	TGCGCCAGCAGCGCGAGCGGGGGATCCTACGAGCAGTACTTC
TRBV12-3/TRBV12-4	.	TRBJ1-1	14	.	CASSLQFGATEAFF	TGTGCCAGCAGCCTCCAATTCGGGGCCACTGAAGCTTTCTTT
TRBV5-6	.	TRBJ2-1	14	.	CASSLGPGNSQEFF	TGTGCCAGCAGCTTAGGTCCGGGAAACTCTCAGGAGTTCTTC
TRBV29-1	.	TRBJ2-1	14	TRBD1	CSADRDRGHNEQFF	TGCAGCGCCGACCGGGACAGGGGGCATAATGAGCAGTTCTTC
TRBV6-5	.	TRBJ1-3	11	.	CASVSGNTIYF	TGTGCCAGCGTCTCTGGAAACACCATATATTTT
TRBV28	.	TRBJ1-4	16	TRBD1	CASSFSDRVSNEKLFF	TGTGCCAGCAGTTTCTCGGACAGGGTGTCTAATGAAAAACTGTTTTTT
TRBV6-5	few	TRBJ2-3	13	TRBD2	CASSLAGADTQYF	TGTGCCAGCAGTTTAGCGGGGGCAGATACGCAGTATTTT
TRBV20-1	.	TRBJ2-7	15	TRBD1	CSARDFGTGIYEQYF	TGCAGTGCTAGAGATTTTGGGACAGGGATCTACGAGCAGTACTTC
TRBV7-9	.	TRBJ2-7	16	TRBD2	CASSPITSGGSNEQYF	TGTGCCAGCAGCCCGATAACTAGCGGGGGGAGTAACGAGCAGTACTTC
TRBV30	.	TRBJ2-7	13	.	CACGGDISYEQYF	TGTGCCTGCGGTGGGGATATTTCCTACGAGCAGTACTTC
TRBV29-1	.	TRBJ1-5	12	.	CSVALGNQPQHF	TGCAGCGTTGCTCTAGGCAATCAGCCCCAGCATTTT
TRBV4-3	once	TRBJ2-1	13	.	CASSQDGRNEQFF	TGCGCCAGCAGCCAAGATGGCAGGAATGAGCAGTTCTTC
TRBV24-1	few	TRBJ2-4	10	.	CATFKNIQYF	TGTGCCACCTTCAAAAACATTCAGTACTTC
TRBV20-1	.	TRBJ2-2	16	TRBD2	CSARGVSGGYTGELFF	TGCAGTGCTAGAGGCGTTAGCGGGGGATACACCGGGGAGCTGTTTTTT
TRBV4-3	.	TRBJ1-5	12	.	CASSQEGGPQHF	TGCGCCAGCAGCCAAGAGGGCGGACCCCAGCATTTT
TRBV20-1	.	TRBJ2-5	13	TRBD1	CSTGTGGGETQYF	TGCAGTACCGGGACAGGGGGTGGGGAGACCCAGTACTTC
TRBV7-9	.	TRBJ1-4	12	.	CASSLVAEKLFF	TGTGCCAGCAGCTTAGTTGCTGAAAAACTGTTTTTT
TRBV20-1	once	TRBJ2-3	13	.	CSAPARSADTQYF	TGCAGTGCTCCTGCGAGGTCCGCAGATACGCAGTATTTT
TRBV29-1	.	TRBJ2-6	15	.	CSASRGNSGANVLTF	TGCAGCGCAAGCCGGGGGAACTCTGGGGCCAACGTCCTGACTTTC
TRBV14	.	TRBJ2-5	16	TRBD2	CASRSTGTSGGETQYF	TGTGCCAGCAGATCCACCGGGACTAGCGGGGGGGAGACCCAGTACTTC
TRBV13	.	TRBJ2-1	15	TRBD1	CASSLGTGGLNEQFF	TGTGCCAGCAGCTTGGGGACAGGGGGCTTGAATGAGCAGTTCTTC
TRBV11-2	.	TRBJ1-1	14	.	CASSLLGTGTEAFF	TGTGCCAGCAGCTTATTAGGGACGGGGACTGAAGCTTTCTTT
TRBV2	.	TRBJ1-1	13	.	CASMKGLSTEAFF	TGTGCCAGCATGAAGGGACTGAGCACTGAAGCTTTCTTT
TRBV7-3	once	TRBJ2-7	12	.	CASSSLGREQYF	TGTGCCAGCAGCTCCCTTGGTCGGGAGCAGTACTTC
TRBV6-1	.	TRBJ2-7	15	TRBD1	CASSEAPDRAYEQYF	TGTGCCAGCAGTGAAGCGCCGGACAGGGCCTACGAGCAGTACTTC
TRBV3-1	once	TRBJ2-7	15	TRBD2	CASRATSGASYEQYF	TGTGCCAGCAGGGCAACTAGCGGGGCTTCCTACGAGCAGTACTTC
TRBV5-6	.	TRBJ2-1	14	.	CASSLWGSYNEQFF	TGTGCCAGCAGCTTGTGGGGCTCCTACAATGAGCAGTTCTTC
TRBV3-1	.	TRBJ1-2	16	TRBD1	CASSYRIGQENYGYTF	TGTGCCAGCAGCTATCGGATTGGACAGGAAAACTATGGCTACACCTTC
TRBV27	.	TRBJ2-6	16	.	CASSSLDLSGANVLTF	TGTGCCAGCAGCTCCCTGGACCTCTCTGGGGCCAACGTCCTGACTTTC
TRBV12-3/TRBV12-4	.	TRBJ2-5	12	.	CASSLGTKTQYF	TGTGCCAGCAGCTTAGGAACGAAGACCCAGTACTTC